Included here is one TCR beta chain sequence, with context. Germline V CDR1 and CDR2: SEHNR, FQNEAQ (reference sequence). V lost 1 base to trimming and J lost 3 bases; unmatched junction nucleotides: 2. The CDR3 extends over 15 amino acids. These data come from a study of blood T cell repertoires in COVID-19. Study details: From T cells, B-cell-depleted T cells, or PBMCs came the material, which was cDNA or gDNA.

The authors' processing: Reference gene primer amplification gave estimated nucleated cell counts. Sequencing used immunoSEQ multiplex PCR; TCRdb keeps in-frame clones, though not all of them. V and J calls and clone size are copied from that table; D and trimming were computed from the DNA. The data show about 250,000 clones, with around 83% seen just once and about 9.6% held by the top ten. This chain connects TRBV7-9 to TRBJ2-3; 9 bases agree with TRBD1. The TCR originated in an elderly man with acute or convalescent COVID-19. The specimen sequenced was peripheral blood. For the CDR3, the DNA is TGTGCCAGCAGCTTAGGGGGGACAGGGACAGATACGCAGTATTTT. Translated, it gives CASSLGGTGTDTQYF.